The present TCR beta chain was sequenced within a study of blood T cell repertoires in COVID-19. Study-wide context: Collection of acute and convalescent COVID-19 samples took place in the United States, Italy and Spain. Sources were T cells, B-cell-depleted T cells, or PBMCs; the material itself was cDNA or gDNA.

The trim removed 7 bases at V and 3 bases at J, leaving 8 bases unmatched. This CDR3 region has 17 residues. CDR1 is LGHDT, CDR2 YNNKEL, per germline (reference sequence). A single count supports this clone. In the authors' workflow: Nucleated cell counts were estimated from reference gene primer amplification. Sequenced by immunoSEQ multiplex PCR; TCRdb stores in-frame clones only, minus some. Clone size and the V and J calls come from that table; the DNA yielded D and trimming. This sample yields 350,000 or so clones, of which about 92% are seen a single time; around 4% belongs to the top ten. This chain joins TRBV3-1 (or the pseudogene TRBV3-2) and TRBJ2-2; TRBD2 agrees at 13 bases. Sequencing was carried out using peripheral blood. This sequence was found in a woman aged 60-70 years with COVID-19, enrolled during active disease. CDR3 protein: CASTLIGTSGDTGELFF. The CDR3 DNA reads TGTGCCAGCACTCTCATCGGGACTAGCGGGGACACCGGGGAGCTGTTTTTT.